The following is a T cell receptor beta chain sequence with its context. These data belong to a study of CD8 T cells in Susac syndrome. A quantity of about 0.5 to 1 ug RNA underwent reverse transcription using random hexamers. In TCRdb, the immunoSEQ multiplex PCR reads were re-called with MiXCR into one record per CDR3 protein. Counted here are over 350,000 distinct CDR3 sequences, around 85% occurring once; the ten biggest clones make up under 0.15%. The receptor comes from a human donor with multiple sclerosis. The sequencing sample was made of CD8+ T cells from PBMCs.

The CDR3 DNA sequence: TGCGCCAGCCGTCCGGCCGGCGGGGGGGAGCAGTTCTTC. This translates into CASRPAGGGEQFF. The chain carries TRBV10-1 and TRBJ2-1, with 8 bases lining up with TRBD2. From germline, CDR1 is WNHNN and CDR2 SYGVQD (reference sequence). The CDR3 is made up of 13 amino acids. V lost 8 bases to trimming and J lost 10 bases; unmatched junction nucleotides: 10.